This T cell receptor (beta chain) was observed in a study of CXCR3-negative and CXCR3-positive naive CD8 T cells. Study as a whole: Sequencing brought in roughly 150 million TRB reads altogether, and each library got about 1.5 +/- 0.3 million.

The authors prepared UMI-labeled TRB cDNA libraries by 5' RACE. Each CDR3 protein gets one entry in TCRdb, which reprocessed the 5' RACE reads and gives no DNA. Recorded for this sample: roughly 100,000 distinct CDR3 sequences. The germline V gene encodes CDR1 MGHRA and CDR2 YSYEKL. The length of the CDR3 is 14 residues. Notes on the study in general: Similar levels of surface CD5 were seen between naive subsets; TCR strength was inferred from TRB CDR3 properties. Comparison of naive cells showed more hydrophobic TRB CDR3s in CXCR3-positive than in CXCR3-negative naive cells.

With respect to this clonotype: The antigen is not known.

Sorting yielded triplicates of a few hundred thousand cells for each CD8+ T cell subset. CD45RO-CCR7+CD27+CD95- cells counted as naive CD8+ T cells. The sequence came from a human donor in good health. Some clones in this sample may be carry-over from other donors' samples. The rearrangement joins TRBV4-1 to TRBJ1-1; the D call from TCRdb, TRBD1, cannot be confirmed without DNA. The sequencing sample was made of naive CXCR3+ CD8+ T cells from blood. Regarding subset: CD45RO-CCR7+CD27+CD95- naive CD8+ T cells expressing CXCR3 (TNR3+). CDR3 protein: CASSPQGGNTEAFF.